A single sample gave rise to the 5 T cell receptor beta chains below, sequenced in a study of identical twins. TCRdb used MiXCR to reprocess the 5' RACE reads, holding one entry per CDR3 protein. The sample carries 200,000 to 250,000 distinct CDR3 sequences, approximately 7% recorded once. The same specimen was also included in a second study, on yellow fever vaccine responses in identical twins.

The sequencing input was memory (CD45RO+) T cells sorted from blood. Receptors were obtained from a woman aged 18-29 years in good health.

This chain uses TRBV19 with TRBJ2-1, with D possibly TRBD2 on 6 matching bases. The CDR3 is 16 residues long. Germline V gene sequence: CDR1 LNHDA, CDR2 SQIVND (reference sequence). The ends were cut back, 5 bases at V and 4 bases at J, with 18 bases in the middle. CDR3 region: CASSPQGGTVYNEQFF. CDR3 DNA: TGTGCCAGTAGTCCCCAGGGCGGGACGGTATACAATGAGCAGTTCTTC.

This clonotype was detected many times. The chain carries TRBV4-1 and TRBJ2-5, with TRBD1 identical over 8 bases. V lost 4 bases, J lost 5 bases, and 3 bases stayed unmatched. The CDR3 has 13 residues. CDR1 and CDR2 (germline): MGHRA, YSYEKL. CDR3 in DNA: TGCGCCAGCAGCCGAGGACAGGGTGAGACCCAGTACTTC. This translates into CASSRGQGETQYF.

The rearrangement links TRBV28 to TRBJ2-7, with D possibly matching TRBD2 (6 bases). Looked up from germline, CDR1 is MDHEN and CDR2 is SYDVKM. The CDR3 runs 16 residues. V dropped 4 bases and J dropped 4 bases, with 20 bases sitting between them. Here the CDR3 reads CASSYAVGHGGYEQYF. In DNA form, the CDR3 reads TGTGCCAGCAGTTATGCGGTAGGACACGGGGGATACGAGCAGTACTTC.

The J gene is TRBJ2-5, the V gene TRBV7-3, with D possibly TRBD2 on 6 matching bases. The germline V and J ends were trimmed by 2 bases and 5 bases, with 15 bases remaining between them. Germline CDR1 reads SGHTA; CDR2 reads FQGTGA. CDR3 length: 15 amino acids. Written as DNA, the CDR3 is TGTGCCAGCAGCTTACGGGGGAGGTTTGGGGAGACCCAGTACTTC. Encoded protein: CASSLRGRFGETQYF.

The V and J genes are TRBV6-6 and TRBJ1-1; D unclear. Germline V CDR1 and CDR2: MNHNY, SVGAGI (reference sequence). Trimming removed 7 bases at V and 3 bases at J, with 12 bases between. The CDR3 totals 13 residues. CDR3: CASNGAWDTEAFF. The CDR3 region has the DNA TGTGCCAGCAACGGAGCCTGGGACACTGAAGCTTTCTTT.